This TCR beta chain derives from a study of blood T cell repertoires in COVID-19. Study-wide context: PBMCs, B-cell-depleted T cells, or T cells were the source of the cDNA or gDNA that made up the material.

In the source study's methods: By means of reference gene primer amplification, nucleated cell counts were estimated. Clones were sequenced by immunoSEQ multiplex PCR, and TCRdb holds only the in-frame ones, with some missing. Clone size and the V and J calls come from that table; the DNA yielded D and trimming. The profile shows about 330,000 clones, more than 75% of them singletons. Enrollees, about 18 to 90 years old, lived in about two dozen US areas. Clinical history as reported by participants underpinned cohort assignment. Germline V gene sequence: CDR1 MNHEY, CDR2 SMNVEV (reference sequence). The CDR3 runs to 17 residues. V lost 4 bases to trimming and J lost 9 bases; unmatched junction nucleotides: 20.

The sample comprised PBMCs or T cells enriched from blood (not recorded which). The clonotype originates from a woman aged 18-29 years who had recovered from COVID-19. V gene TRBV27 combines with J gene TRBJ2-7; 8 nucleotides agree with TRBD2. The CDR3 region has the DNA TGTGCCAGCAGTTCGAACCTCAAGCGGGAGAGGGGTTTGGTGCAGTACTTC. Translation gives CASSSNLKRERGLVQYF.